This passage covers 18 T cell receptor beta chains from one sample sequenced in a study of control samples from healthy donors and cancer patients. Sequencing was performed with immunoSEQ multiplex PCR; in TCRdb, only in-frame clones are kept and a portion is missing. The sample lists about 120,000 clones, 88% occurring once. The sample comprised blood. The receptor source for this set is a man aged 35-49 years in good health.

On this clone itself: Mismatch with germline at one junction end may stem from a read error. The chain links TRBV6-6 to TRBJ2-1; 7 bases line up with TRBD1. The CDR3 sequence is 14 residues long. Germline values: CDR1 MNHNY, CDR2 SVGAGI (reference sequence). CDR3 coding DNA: TGTGCCGGCAGTAACAGACAGGGCACGAATGAGCAGTTCTTC. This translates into CAGSNRQGTNEQFF.

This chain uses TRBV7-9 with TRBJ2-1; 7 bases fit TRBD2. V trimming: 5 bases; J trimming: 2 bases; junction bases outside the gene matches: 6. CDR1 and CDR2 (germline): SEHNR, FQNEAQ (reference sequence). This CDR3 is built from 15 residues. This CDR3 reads CASSGSGTAYNEQFF. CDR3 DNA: TGTGCCAGCAGCGGAAGCGGGACTGCCTACAATGAGCAGTTCTTC.

The CDR3 DNA reads as TGTGCCAGCAGCAAAGCCCTACCTAGACAGGGGGTAAGGGAAAAACTGTTTTTT. Translating it yields CASSKALPRQGVREKLFF. This chain uses TRBV21-1 with TRBJ1-4; the table's D gene call, TRBD1, was not cross checked with the DNA. TRBV21-1 constitutes a pseudogene. The CDR3 is 18 residues long.

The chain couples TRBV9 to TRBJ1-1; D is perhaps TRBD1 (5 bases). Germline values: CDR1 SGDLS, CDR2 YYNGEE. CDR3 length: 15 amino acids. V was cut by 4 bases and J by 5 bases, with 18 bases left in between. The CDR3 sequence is CASSSRGQGGTEAFF. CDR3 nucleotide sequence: TGTGCCAGCAGCTCCCGCGGGCAGGGAGGGACTGAAGCTTTCTTT.

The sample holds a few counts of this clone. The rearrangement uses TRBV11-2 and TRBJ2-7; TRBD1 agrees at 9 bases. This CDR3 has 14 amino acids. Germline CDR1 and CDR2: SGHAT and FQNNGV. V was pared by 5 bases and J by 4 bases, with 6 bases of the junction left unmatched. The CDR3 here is CASSARTGEYEQYF. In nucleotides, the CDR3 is TGTGCCAGCAGCGCACGGACAGGGGAATACGAGCAGTACTTC. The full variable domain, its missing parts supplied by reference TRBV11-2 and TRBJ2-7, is EAGVAQSPRYKIIEKRQSVAFWCNPISGHATLYWYQQILGQGPKLLIQFQNNGVVDDSQLPKDRFSAERLKGVDSTLKIQPAKLEDSAVYLCASSARTGEYEQYFGPGTRLTVT.

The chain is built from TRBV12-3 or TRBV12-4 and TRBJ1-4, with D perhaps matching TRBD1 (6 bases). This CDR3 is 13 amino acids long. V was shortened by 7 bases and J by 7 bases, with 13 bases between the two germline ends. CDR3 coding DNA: TGTGCCAGCACCCCGACAGGATTTGAAAAACTGTTTTTT. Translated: CASTPTGFEKLFF.

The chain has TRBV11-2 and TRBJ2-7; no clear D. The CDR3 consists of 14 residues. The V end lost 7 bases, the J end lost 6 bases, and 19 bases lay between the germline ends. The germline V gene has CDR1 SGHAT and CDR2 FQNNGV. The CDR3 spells CASTRWLLSGEQYF. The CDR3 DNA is TGTGCCAGCACCAGGTGGCTTCTCTCGGGCGAGCAGTACTTC.

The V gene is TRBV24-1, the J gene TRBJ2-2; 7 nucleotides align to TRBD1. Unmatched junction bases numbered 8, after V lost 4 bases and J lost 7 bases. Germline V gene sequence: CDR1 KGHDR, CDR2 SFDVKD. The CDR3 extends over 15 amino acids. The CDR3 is CATSDEDRAGGELFF. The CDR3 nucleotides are TGTGCCACCAGTGACGAAGACAGGGCCGGCGGGGAGCTGTTTTTT.

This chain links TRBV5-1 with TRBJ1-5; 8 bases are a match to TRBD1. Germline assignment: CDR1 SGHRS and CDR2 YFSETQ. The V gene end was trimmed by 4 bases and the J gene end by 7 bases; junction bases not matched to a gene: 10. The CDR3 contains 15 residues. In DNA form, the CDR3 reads TGCGCCAGCAGCACAACAGGGGGAAAGGCCCAGCCCCAGCATTTT. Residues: CASSTTGGKAQPQHF.

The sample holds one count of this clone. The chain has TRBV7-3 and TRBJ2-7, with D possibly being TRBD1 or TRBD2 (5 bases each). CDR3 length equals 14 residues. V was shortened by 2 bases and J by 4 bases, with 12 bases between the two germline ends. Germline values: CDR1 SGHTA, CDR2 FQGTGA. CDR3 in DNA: TGTGCCAGCAGCTTACACAAGGGACCGTACGAGCAGTACTTC. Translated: CASSLHKGPYEQYF.

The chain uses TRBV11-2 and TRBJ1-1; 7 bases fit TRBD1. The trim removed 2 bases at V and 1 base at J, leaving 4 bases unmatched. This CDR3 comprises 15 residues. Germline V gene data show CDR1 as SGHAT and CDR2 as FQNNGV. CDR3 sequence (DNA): TGTGCCAGCAGCTTAATGGGACAGCAGAACACTGAAGCTTTCTTT. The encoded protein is CASSLMGQQNTEAFF.

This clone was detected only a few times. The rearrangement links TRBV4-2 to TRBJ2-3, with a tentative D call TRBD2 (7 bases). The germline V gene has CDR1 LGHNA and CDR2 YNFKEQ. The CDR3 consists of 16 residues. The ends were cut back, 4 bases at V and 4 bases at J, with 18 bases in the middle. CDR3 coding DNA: TGTGCCAGCAGCCCTGGGACTGGAGGGGGGGCAGATACGCAGTATTTT. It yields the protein CASSPGTGGGADTQYF.

The CDR3 nucleotides read TGTGCCTGGAGTAGGCAGGCGCTGAACACCGGGGAGCTGTTTTTT. It translates to CAWSRQALNTGELFF. This rearrangement joins TRBV30 to TRBJ2-2; D remains ambiguous. Germline CDR1 reads GTSNPN; CDR2 reads SVGIG (reference sequence). This CDR3 is built from 15 residues. V lost 2 bases, J lost 1 base, and 11 bases lay in between.

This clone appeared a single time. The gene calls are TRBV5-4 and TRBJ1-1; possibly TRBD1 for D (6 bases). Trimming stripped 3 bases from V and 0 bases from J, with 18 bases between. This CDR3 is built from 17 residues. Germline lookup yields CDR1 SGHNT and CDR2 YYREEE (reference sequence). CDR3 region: CASSWGGQNFMNTEAFF. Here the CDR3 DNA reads TGTGCCAGCAGCTGGGGGGGGCAGAACTTCATGAACACTGAAGCTTTCTTT.

CDR3 in amino acids: CATQNGAGDNEQFF. The DNA of the CDR3 is TGTGCCACCCAGAATGGAGCGGGGGACAATGAGCAGTTCTTC. The chain recombines TRBV19 with TRBJ2-1; 8 nucleotides align to TRBD2. The CDR3 runs to 14 residues. V lost 10 bases, J lost 5 bases, and 10 bases stayed unmatched. CDR1 is LNHDA, CDR2 SQIVND, per germline (reference sequence).

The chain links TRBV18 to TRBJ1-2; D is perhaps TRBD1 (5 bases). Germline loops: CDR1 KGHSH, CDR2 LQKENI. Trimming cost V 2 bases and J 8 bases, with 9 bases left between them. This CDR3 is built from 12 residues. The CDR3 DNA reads TGTGCCAGCTCACCAACGGGGGACGGCTACACCTTC. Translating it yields CASSPTGDGYTF. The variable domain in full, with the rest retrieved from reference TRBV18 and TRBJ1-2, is NAGVMQNPRHLVRRRGQEARLRCSPMKGHSHVYWYRQLPEEGLKFMVYLQKENIIDESGMPKERFSAEFPKEGPSILRIQQVVRGDSAAYFCASSPTGDGYTFGSGTRLTVV.

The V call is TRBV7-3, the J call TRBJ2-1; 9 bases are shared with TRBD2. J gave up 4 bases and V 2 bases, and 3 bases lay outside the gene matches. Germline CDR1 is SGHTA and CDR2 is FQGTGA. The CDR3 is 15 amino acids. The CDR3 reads CASSLEAGGYNEQFF. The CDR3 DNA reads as TGTGCCAGCAGCTTAGAAGCGGGGGGATACAATGAGCAGTTCTTC. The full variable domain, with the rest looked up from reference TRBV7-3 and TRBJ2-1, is GAGVSQTPSNKVTEKGKYVELRCDPISGHTALYWYRQSLGQGPEFLIYFQGTGAADDSGLPNDRFFAVRPEGSVSTLKIQRTERGDSAVYLCASSLEAGGYNEQFFGPGTRLTVL.

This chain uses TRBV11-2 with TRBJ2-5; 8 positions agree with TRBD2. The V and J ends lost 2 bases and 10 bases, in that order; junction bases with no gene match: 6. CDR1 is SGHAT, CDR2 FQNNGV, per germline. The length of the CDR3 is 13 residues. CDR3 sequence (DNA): TGTGCCAGCAGCTTACGGTCGGGAGGGGACCAGTACTTC. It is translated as CASSLRSGGDQYF.